This TCR beta chain was observed in a study of shared clonotypes between healthy human individuals (dated by TCRdb to 2019 to 2021). About the study as a whole: The cohort comprised a couple of women and three men aged 18 to 49 years. For each donor, three plates each were used for CD4 naive and CD4 memory, two plates were used for CD8 naive, and one plate was used for CD8 memory. Between about 0.94 and 10 billion PBMCs per donor were obtained by leukapheresis. The study deeply sequenced blood TCR repertoires of about 5 healthy adults to estimate repertoire size and the extent of clonotype sharing between individuals. Different laboratories and diverse techniques were used to prepare libraries and sequence TCR repertoires, to increase sequencing depth and limit assay-specific biases.

Findings and caveats that apply to the study as a whole: The small number of donors limited the genetic and exposure-history diversity represented. Naive subsets generally had larger estimated clonotype richness than memory subsets. Sampling was restricted to blood, and TCR repertoires in tissue are likely to differ from TCR repertoires in blood. Clonotypes shared by all four sorted-subset donors showed higher generation probabilities than non-shared clonotypes. Rarefaction of sorted-subset datasets indicated incomplete sequencing despite the large sequencing depth. Pairwise subsampling indicated that sequencing depth was expected to affect the degree of clonotype sharing among donors. Sharing across a few donors was observed for around 4.8% of naive CD4, around 3.5% of naive CD8, around 2.5% of memory CD4, and approximately 0.41% of memory CD8 clonotypes.

As for this clone: There is no known antigen for this receptor. No base quality information exists; no much larger clone differs at one position.

For the CD8 naive samples, CD45RO-negative cells were positively selected for CCR7, yielding a CD45RA+CCR7+ population from which TemRA cells were excluded. The donors were healthy, HIV-negative adults with no recently reported acute infections or vaccinations. Every donor was a Caucasian adult residing in Nashville, Tennessee, USA. Blood was collected by leukapheresis, and PBMCs were isolated by Ficoll-Histopaque density gradient centrifugation and then cryopreserved in liquid nitrogen vapor phase. Analytical flow cytometry was used to check the purity and quantity of each magnetically sorted T cell population. Genomic DNA was isolated from every sorted fraction and measured by UV absorbance on a Nanodrop 2000c. The CDR3 holds 12 amino acids from the cysteine to the phenylalanine. CDR3 DNA is the only sequence kept; it has 36 bases, read in frame from the first base. The germline V gene (reference sequence) gives CDR1 as MNHNY and CDR2 as SVGAGI. V is pared back by 7 bases and J by 5 bases, with 12 bases lying between the germline termini.

TCR CDR3 regions were amplified from genomic DNA by multiplex PCR using the deep immunoSEQ assay. Extracted genomic DNA from each cell subset was spread evenly across all wells of several immunoSEQ 96-well plates, with each plate serving as a replicate. For sorted subsets, each replicate PCR was loaded with roughly 200 ng genomic DNA, equivalent to about 30,000 T cell genomes. Purified libraries were quantified with a Qubit 3.0 fluorometer, sized on a Bioanalyzer 2100, and re-quantified with the KAPA Library Quantification kit. A separate single-read 150-cycle Illumina NextSeq 550 flow cell was used to sequence each immunoSEQ 96-well plate. Per the authors' processing: The immunoSEQ output contained only junctional sequences without quality scores, so filtering could not match that applied to full-length reads. Sequences were annotated with PyIR, a Python wrapper for IgBLAST v1.9, using IMGT germline references to assign V/J genes and CDR3. Reads with weak V/J assignments (E-value above 1e-6), missing CDR3, stop codons, out-of-frame junctions, or ambiguous translated residues were removed. V3J clonotypes were defined as sequences sharing an identical inferred V gene, J gene, and CDR3 amino acid sequence. The percentage overlap between two repertoires was calculated by dividing the number of shared unique clonotypes by the size of the smaller repertoire. Three approaches were used to assess repertoire richness: RTK rarefaction, the Chao1 estimator, and Recon v2.1 estimates of unobserved clonotypes. Generation probabilities were computed with OLGA for all TCRbeta clonotypes obtained by the gDNA method from four donors. TCRdb retrieved this table from immuneACCESS and kept in-frame rearrangements only. Not all clones are present; in checked studies, unresolved V genes account for under half, and no reason is known for the remainder. The V and J calls and the clone size are those of that table, but D and trimming were determined from the DNA. The sample table shows about 2.1 million clones, and 85% to 95% are seen once. Around 1.7% of the sample is held by the ten biggest clonotypes.

The source of this sequence is a young man in good health. Some clones in this sample may be carry-over from other donors' samples. The rearranged chain carries TRBV6-6 and TRBJ2-7, with a weak D call of TRBD1 (5 bases match). The source material was naive CD8+ T cells from PBMCs. The cell subset or site label, read with the paper, signifies: CD45RA+CCR7+. CDR3 reads: CASTAGLDEQYF. The DNA reads TGTGCCAGCACAGCAGGGCTGGACGAGCAGTACTTC.